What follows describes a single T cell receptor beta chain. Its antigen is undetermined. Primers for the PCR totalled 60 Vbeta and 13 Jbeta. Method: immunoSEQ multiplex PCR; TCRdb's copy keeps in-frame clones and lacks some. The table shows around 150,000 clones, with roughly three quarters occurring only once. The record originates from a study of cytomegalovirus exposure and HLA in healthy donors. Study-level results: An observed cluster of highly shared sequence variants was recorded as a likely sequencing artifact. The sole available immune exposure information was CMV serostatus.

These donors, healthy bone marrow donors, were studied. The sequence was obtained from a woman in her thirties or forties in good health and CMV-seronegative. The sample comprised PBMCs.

This CDR3 is CASSASGRETQYF. In nucleotides, the CDR3 is TGTGCCAGCAGCGCGAGCGGGAGAGAGACCCAGTACTTC. The chain recombines TRBV9 with TRBJ2-5; 8 bases match TRBD2. The CDR3 consists of 13 residues. V lost 3 bases to trimming and J lost 4 bases; unmatched junction nucleotides: 2. CDR1 and CDR2 from the germline V gene are SGDLS and YYNGEE.